Presented here are 20 T cell receptor beta chains from one specimen sequenced in a study of CD8 T cells in ankylosing spondylitis. TCRdb called the 5' RACE reads again in MiXCR, with one record for every CDR3 protein. The table includes 250,000 or so distinct CDR3 sequences, over 9.5% detected once. Sequencing used blood, either unsorted or a sorted T cell fraction (not recorded which). The receptors stem from a male donor with ankylosing spondylitis or in good health (not recorded which).

This clonotype was counted at least ten times. The chain recombines TRBV4-1 with TRBJ2-7, with D possibly being TRBD2 (6 bases). The germline V gene has CDR1 MGHRA and CDR2 YSYEKL. V lost 3 bases, J lost 2 bases, and 20 bases lay in between. This CDR3 has 17 residues. The CDR3: CASSHTSLGLEPYEQYF. Here the CDR3 DNA reads TGCGCCAGCAGCCACACTTCTTTGGGACTGGAACCCTACGAGCAGTACTTC.

This clonotype appeared a few times. The gene calls are TRBV20-1 and TRBJ2-2, with TRBD2 matching over 7 bases. The CDR3 extends over 14 amino acids. Germline V gene data show CDR1 as DFQATT and CDR2 as SNEGSKA (reference sequence). The V segment lost 4 bases and the J segment 2 bases; nucleotides outside the gene matches: 4. The DNA of the CDR3 is TGCAGTGCTAAGCGGGACCTAAACACCGGGGAGCTGTTTTTT. Its translation is CSAKRDLNTGELFF.

As regards this clonotype: A much more abundant neighbour one base away suggests this may be a read error. The rearrangement links TRBV7-9 to TRBJ2-3; D ambiguous. The germline V gene encodes CDR1 SEHNR and CDR2 FQNEAQ (reference sequence). The CDR3 sequence is 16 residues long. V was cut by 4 bases and J by 3 bases, with 17 bases left in between. CDR3 nucleotide sequence: TGTGCCAGCAGCTGGAAAACGGCAGCGTATACAGATACGCAGTATTTT. Translated, it gives CASSWKTAAYTDTQYF.

This clonotype was seen ten or more times. The rearrangement joins TRBV5-1 to TRBJ1-1; TRBD1 is a possible D gene (6 bases). The CDR3 has 15 amino acids. Trimming shortened V by 0 bases and J by 6 bases, and 15 bases separated the two germline ends. Germline CDR1 is SGHRS and CDR2 is YFSETQ. CDR3 loop: CASSLDAGASPEAFF. The DNA of the CDR3 is TGCGCCAGCAGCTTGGATGCGGGGGCGTCGCCTGAAGCTTTCTTT.

The chain uses TRBV7-9 and TRBJ2-1; no clear D gene. Trimming removed 5 bases at V and 6 bases at J, with 14 bases between. This CDR3 region has 14 residues. Germline CDR1 reads SEHNR; CDR2 reads FQNEAQ (reference sequence). CDR3 nucleotides: TGTGCCAGCAGCCAGAATCCATCGGCCAATGAGCAGTTCTTC. It specifies CASSQNPSANEQFF.

In its sample, this clonotype was seen many times. The chain carries TRBV6-1 and TRBJ2-4, with 9 bases that match TRBD2. CDR3 length: 16 residues. V shed 2 bases, J shed 4 bases, and the junction held 6 bases outside the gene matches. Germline-derived CDR1 and CDR2 are MNHNS and SASEGT. DNA of the CDR3: TGTGCCAGCAGTGAAACCCCGGCGGGAGGGAAAAACATTCAGTACTTC. Its protein is CASSETPAGGKNIQYF.

This clonotype has a count of ten or more. The chain has TRBV6-5 and TRBJ1-2; the D gene is possibly TRBD1 (5 bases). Trimming removed 8 bases from V and 10 bases from J, with 17 bases in between. In germline, CDR1 is MNHEY, CDR2 SVGAGI. The length of the CDR3 is 12 residues. CDR3 nucleotides: TGTGCCAGCGGGACGGAGCTTTTGATCTACACCTTC. It yields the protein CASGTELLIYTF.

Many counts were recorded for this clonotype. The rearrangement joins TRBV20-1 to TRBJ1-5; 9 bases line up with TRBD1. The V gene's germline CDR1 is DFQATT and CDR2 SNEGSKA (reference sequence). With 6 bases clipped from V and 4 bases from J, the junction kept 13 bases outside the gene matches. The length of the CDR3 is 16 residues. The CDR3 DNA follows: TGCAGTGCACCACACCCCGGGACAGGGAAAAATCAGCCCCAGCATTTT. This translates into CSAPHPGTGKNQPQHF.

The V gene is TRBV20-1, the J gene TRBJ1-1, with D unclear. This CDR3 spans 12 amino acids. Germline CDR1 DFQATT, CDR2 SNEGSKA (reference sequence). Trimming left V 5 bases short and J 0 bases short, with 7 bases between. CDR3 in DNA: TGCAGTGCTCCAGACCTGAACACTGAAGCTTTCTTT. Translated: CSAPDLNTEAFF.

The rearrangement links TRBV7-2 to TRBJ2-7; D not resolved. The CDR3 consists of 13 residues. V was pared by 5 bases and J by 1 base, with 9 bases between. CDR1 is SGHTA and CDR2 is FQGNSA in the germline V gene. This chain's CDR3 is CASSLSPSYEQYF. The CDR3, as DNA: TGTGCCAGCAGCCTGAGCCCGTCCTACGAGCAGTACTTC. Full variable domain (rest looked up from reference TRBV7-2 and TRBJ2-7): GAGVSQSPSNKVTEKGKDVELRCDPISGHTALYWYRQSLGQGLEFLIYFQGNSAPDKSGLPSDRFSAERTGGSVSTLTIQRTQQEDSAVYLCASSLSPSYEQYFGPGTRLTVT.

This clonotype was recorded at least ten times. This sequence joins TRBV15 and TRBJ2-2; D perhaps matches TRBD2 (5 bases). V was pared by 3 bases and J by 6 bases, with 5 bases between. The V gene's germline CDR1 is LNHNV and CDR2 YYDKDF (reference sequence). This CDR3 contains 12 residues. The CDR3: CATSRGAGELFF. CDR3 DNA sequence: TGTGCCACCAGCAGGGGAGCCGGGGAGCTGTTTTTT.

V gene TRBV20-1 combines with J gene TRBJ1-2; unclear D gene. Germline CDR1 and CDR2: DFQATT and SNEGSKA (reference sequence). CDR3 length: 13 amino acids. The V and J ends lost 3 bases and 3 bases respectively, with 11 bases between them. The CDR3 bases are TGCAGTGCTAGCGACATTCTAGACTATGGCTACACCTTC. Translation gives CSASDILDYGYTF.

This clonotype was observed many times. The chain uses TRBV10-2 and TRBJ1-1; no clear D gene. From germline, CDR1 is WSHSY and CDR2 SAAADI. The V end was cut by 6 bases, the J end by 10 bases, with 15 bases between. The CDR3 consists of 12 residues. The CDR3 DNA sequence: TGCGCCAGCAGCCTACATATTCTCGGAGCTTTCTTT. Amino acids: CASSLHILGAFF.

This clonotype was seen ten or more times. The chain combines TRBV20-1 with TRBJ2-1; TRBD2 aligns across 10 bases. The CDR3 consists of 14 residues. Per germline, CDR1 DFQATT and CDR2 SNEGSKA (reference sequence). V lost 5 bases, J lost 5 bases, and 6 bases stayed unmatched. The CDR3 region is CSALSGRGNNEQFF. DNA for the CDR3: TGCAGTGCTTTAAGCGGGAGGGGGAACAATGAGCAGTTCTTC.

In its sample, this clonotype was seen many times. This chain connects TRBV20-1 to TRBJ1-1, with a weak D call TRBD1 (6 bases). Trimming took 2 bases from V and 1 from J, leaving 14 bases between them. The CDR3 contains 15 residues. Per germline, CDR1 DFQATT and CDR2 SNEGSKA (reference sequence). CDR3 DNA: TGCAGTGCTAGAAACTACAGGGTCCCGAACACTGAAGCTTTCTTT. It encodes CSARNYRVPNTEAFF.

This chain links TRBV7-9 with TRBJ2-1; D is ambiguous. This CDR3 is 12 amino acids long. The germline CDR1 and CDR2 sequences are SEHNR and FQNEAQ (reference sequence). The germline V and J ends were trimmed by 5 bases and 9 bases, with 11 bases remaining between them. In nucleotides, the CDR3 is TGTGCCAGCAGCCGTAGGGTGGCTGAGCAGTTCTTC. This gives the protein CASSRRVAEQFF. Full variable domain (remainder filled in from reference TRBV7-9 and TRBJ2-1): DTGVSQNPRHKITKRGQNVTFRCDPISEHNRLYWYRQTLGQGPEFLTYFQNEAQLEKSRLLSDRFSAERPKGSFSTLEIQRTEQGDSAMYLCASSRRVAEQFFGPGTRLTVL.

This clonotype has ten or more counts. The V and J genes are TRBV12-3 or TRBV12-4 and TRBJ1-1, with a tentative D call TRBD1 (6 bases). V was clipped by 6 bases and J by 2 bases, with 16 bases between them. This CDR3 is built from 15 residues. The CDR3 protein is CASRPSGQLNTEAFF. The CDR3 DNA sequence: TGTGCCAGCAGGCCCTCTGGACAGCTAAACACTGAAGCTTTCTTT.

This clonotype was counted at least ten times. The chain has TRBV12-3 or TRBV12-4 and TRBJ1-4; D is undetermined. CDR3 size: 14 residues. The germline V and J ends were trimmed by 6 bases and 5 bases, with 13 bases remaining between them. The CDR3 DNA sequence: TGTGCCAGCAGGAAGGGTTTGGCGAATGAAAAACTGTTTTTT. This translates into CASRKGLANEKLFF.

This clonotype was seen many times. The genes are TRBV6-4 and TRBJ2-1; perhaps TRBD1 as D (5 bases). Germline values: CDR1 MRHNA, CDR2 SNTAGT. The CDR3 is 13 amino acids. V lost 3 bases, J lost 3 bases, and 6 bases lay in between. The CDR3 region is CASSEGDYNEQFF. CDR3 bases: TGTGCCAGCAGTGAAGGGGACTACAATGAGCAGTTCTTC.

In its sample, this clonotype was seen many times. This chain uses TRBV5-6 with TRBJ2-1; D is perhaps TRBD2 (6 bases). The V end lost 0 bases, the J end lost 7 bases, and 8 bases lay between the germline ends. The V gene's germline CDR1 is SGHDT and CDR2 YYEEEE. This CDR3 comprises 13 residues. CDR3 sequence: CASSLEAGNEQFF. Written as DNA, the CDR3 is TGTGCCAGCAGCTTGGAGGCGGGGAATGAGCAGTTCTTC.